This TCR beta chain was retrieved from a study of T cell responses to AZD1222 COVID-19 vaccine. Findings and caveats of the study: Following two doses of AZD1222, Spike-specific TCR breadth and depth rose.

Generated by immunoSEQ multiplex PCR, the TCRdb table keeps only in-frame clones and is missing some. The data hold 150,000 to 200,000 clones, with just over 90% observed a single time. As to this clone: Its antigen is undetermined.

In germline, CDR1 is MNHEY, CDR2 SVGAGI. The CDR3 extends over 13 amino acids. V dropped 6 bases and J dropped 4 bases, with 12 bases sitting between them. This specimen consisted of peripheral blood, obtained 28 days after the second AZD1222 dose. This sequence was found in an adult who received the AZD1222 COVID-19 vaccine. This chain links TRBV6-5 with TRBJ1-2; no firm D call. The CDR3 sequence: CASRPGSSYGYTF. Written as DNA, the CDR3 is TGTGCCAGCAGGCCCGGGTCCTCCTATGGCTACACCTTC.